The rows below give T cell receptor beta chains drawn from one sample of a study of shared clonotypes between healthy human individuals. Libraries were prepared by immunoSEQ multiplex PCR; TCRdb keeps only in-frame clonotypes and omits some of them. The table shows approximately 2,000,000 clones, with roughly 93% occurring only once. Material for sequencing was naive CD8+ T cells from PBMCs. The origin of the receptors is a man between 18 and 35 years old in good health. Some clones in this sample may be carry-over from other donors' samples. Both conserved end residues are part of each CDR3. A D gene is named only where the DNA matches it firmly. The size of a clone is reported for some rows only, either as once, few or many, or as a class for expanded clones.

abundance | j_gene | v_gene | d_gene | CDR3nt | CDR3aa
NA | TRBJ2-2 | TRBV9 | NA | TGTGCCAGCACTCGGACCGCCGGGACGAGAACCGGGGAGCTGTTTTTT | CASTRTAGTRTGELFF
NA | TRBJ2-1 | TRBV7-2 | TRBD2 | TGTGCCAGCAGCTTAGGGCTAGCGGGACGTACCACCTACAATGAGCAGTTCTTC | CASSLGLAGRTTYNEQFF
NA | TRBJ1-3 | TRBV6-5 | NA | TGTGCCAGCATCGTACTACCGAACTCTGGAAACACCATATATTTT | CASIVLPNSGNTIYF
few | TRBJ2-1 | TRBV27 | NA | TGTGCCAGCAGTTTAGTCTCCAGCGATGAGCAGTTCTTC | CASSLVSSDEQFF
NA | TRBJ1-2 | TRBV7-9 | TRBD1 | TGTGCCAGCAGCTTAGGCGACAGGGAGGGTTTTGGCTATGGCTACACCTTC | CASSLGDREGFGYGYTF
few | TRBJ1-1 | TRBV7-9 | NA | TGTGCCAGCAGCTTAGGGATATCGAACACTGAAGCTTTCTTT | CASSLGISNTEAFF
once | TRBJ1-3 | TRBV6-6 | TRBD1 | TGTGCCAGCAGCGATACAGGGGGTCGCGGAAACACCATATATTTT | CASSDTGGRGNTIYF
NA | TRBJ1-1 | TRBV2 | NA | TGTGCCAACAAAGACCGGGACTGGAACGCTGAAGCTTTCTTT | CANKDRDWNAEAFF
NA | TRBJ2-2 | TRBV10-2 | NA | TGCGCCAGCAGTGGGCGAACTAGGGGCCCCAGGGACACCGGGGAGCTGTTTTTT | CASSGRTRGPRDTGELFF
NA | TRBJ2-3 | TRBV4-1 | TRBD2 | TGCGCCAGCAGCCAAGATCGTCTAGCGGGATTGGAAACAGATACGCAGTATTTT | CASSQDRLAGLETDTQYF
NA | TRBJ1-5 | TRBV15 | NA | TGTGCCACCAGCAGAGACAGGGCTAGCAATCAGCCCCAGCATTTT | CATSRDRASNQPQHF
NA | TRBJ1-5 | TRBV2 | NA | TGTGCCAGCAGTCAAGGACCCTACCCCGACAGGTCGATACATCTGGGTCAGCCCCAGCATTTT | CASSQGPYPDRSIHLGQPQHF
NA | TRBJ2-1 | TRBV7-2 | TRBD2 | TGTGCCAGCAGCTTGACGACTAGCAGCCAAAATGAGCAGTTCTTC | CASSLTTSSQNEQFF
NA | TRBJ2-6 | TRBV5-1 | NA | TGCGCCAGCAGCTTGGAGCCAGGGAAACTATCTGGGGCCAACGTCCTGACTTTC | CASSLEPGKLSGANVLTF
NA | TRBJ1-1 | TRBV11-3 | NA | TGTGCCAGCAGCACGGCTTTTTCACCCGGAGGGGCTTTCTTT | CASSTAFSPGGAFF
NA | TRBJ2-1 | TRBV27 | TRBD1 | TGTGCCAGCAGTGTGGACAGGGGTGCCAATGAGCAGTTCTTC | CASSVDRGANEQFF